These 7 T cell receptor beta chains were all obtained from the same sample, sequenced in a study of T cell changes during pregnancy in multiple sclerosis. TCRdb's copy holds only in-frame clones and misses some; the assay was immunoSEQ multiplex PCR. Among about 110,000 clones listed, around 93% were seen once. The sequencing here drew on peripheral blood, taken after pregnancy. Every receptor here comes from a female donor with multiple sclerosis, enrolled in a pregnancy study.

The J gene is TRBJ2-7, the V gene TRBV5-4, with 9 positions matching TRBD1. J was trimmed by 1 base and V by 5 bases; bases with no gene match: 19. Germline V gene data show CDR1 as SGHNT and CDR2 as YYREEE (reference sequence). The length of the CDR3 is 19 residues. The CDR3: CASSQYRDRVPIRSYEQYF. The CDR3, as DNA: TGTGCCAGCAGTCAATACCGGGACAGGGTCCCGATTAGGTCCTACGAGCAGTACTTC.

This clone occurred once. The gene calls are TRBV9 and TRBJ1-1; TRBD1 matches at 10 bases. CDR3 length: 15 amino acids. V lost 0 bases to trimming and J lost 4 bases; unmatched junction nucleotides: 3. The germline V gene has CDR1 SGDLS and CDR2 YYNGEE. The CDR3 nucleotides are TGTGCCAGCAGCGTAGAGGGGACAGGGGTCACTGAAGCTTTCTTT. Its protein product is CASSVEGTGVTEAFF.

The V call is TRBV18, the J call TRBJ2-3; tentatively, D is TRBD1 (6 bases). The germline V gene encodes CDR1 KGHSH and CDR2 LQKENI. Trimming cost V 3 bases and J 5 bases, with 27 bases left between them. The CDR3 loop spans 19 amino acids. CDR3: CASSPPPIPRTEAIDTQYF. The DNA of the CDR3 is TGTGCCAGCTCACCGCCCCCTATTCCCCGGACAGAAGCAATAGATACGCAGTATTTT.

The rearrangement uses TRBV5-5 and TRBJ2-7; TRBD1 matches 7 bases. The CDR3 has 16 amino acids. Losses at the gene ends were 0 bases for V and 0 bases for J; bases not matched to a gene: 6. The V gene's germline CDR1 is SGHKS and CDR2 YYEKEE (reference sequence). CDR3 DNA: TGTGCCAGCAGCTTGGGGACAGGTTCCCGCTCCTACGAGCAGTACTTC. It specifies CASSLGTGSRSYEQYF.

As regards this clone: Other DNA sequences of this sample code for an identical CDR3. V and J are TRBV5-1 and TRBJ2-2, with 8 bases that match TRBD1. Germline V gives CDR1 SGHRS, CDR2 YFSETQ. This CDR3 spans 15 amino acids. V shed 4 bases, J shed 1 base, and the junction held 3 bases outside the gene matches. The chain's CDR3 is CASSPGTGNTGELFF. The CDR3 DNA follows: TGCGCCAGCAGCCCCGGGACAGGGAACACCGGGGAGCTGTTTTTT.

CDR3 region: CASSRARGTDTQYF. The CDR3 nucleotides read TGTGCCAGCAGCCGAGCCAGGGGGACAGATACGCAGTATTTT. V gene TRBV4-2 combines with J gene TRBJ2-3; 7 bases are a match to TRBD1. The CDR3 runs to 14 residues. With V trimmed by 4 bases and J by 3 bases, 4 bases remained unmatched. Germline loops: CDR1 LGHNA, CDR2 YNFKEQ.

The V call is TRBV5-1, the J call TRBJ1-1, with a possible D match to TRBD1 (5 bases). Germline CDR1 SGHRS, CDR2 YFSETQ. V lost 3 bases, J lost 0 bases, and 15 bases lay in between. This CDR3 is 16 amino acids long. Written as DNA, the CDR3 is TGCGCCAGCAGCTCATCATTCCAGGGCATGAACACTGAAGCTTTCTTT. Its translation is CASSSSFQGMNTEAFF.